A single sample gave rise to the 31 T cell receptor beta chains below, sequenced in a study of cytomegalovirus exposure and HLA in healthy donors. Vbeta (60) and Jbeta (13) primers were used in the PCR. Generated by immunoSEQ multiplex PCR, the TCRdb table keeps only in-frame clones and is missing some. The sample lists some 140,000 clones; roughly 83% were seen once. The sequenced material came from PBMCs. These receptor sequences come from a female donor in good health and CMV-seronegative.

The gene calls are TRBV7-6 and TRBJ2-1, with D possibly TRBD1 on 5 matching bases. Germline CDR1 and CDR2: SGHVS and FNYEAQ. The germline V and J ends were trimmed by 3 bases and 3 bases, with 6 bases remaining between them. CDR3 length equals 13 residues. Here the CDR3 reads CASSFQGYNEQFF. CDR3 DNA sequence: TGTGCCAGCAGCTTTCAGGGCTACAATGAGCAGTTCTTC.

The CDR3 DNA reads as TGTGCCAGCAGCCCACTTGCAGGGCTTAACACTGAAGCTTTCTTT. Protein sequence: CASSPLAGLNTEAFF. The V and J genes are TRBV7-9 and TRBJ1-1; D perhaps matches TRBD1 (5 bases). The V end lost 5 bases, the J end lost 2 bases, and 15 bases lay between the germline ends. The CDR3 sequence is 15 residues long. The germline V gene encodes CDR1 SEHNR and CDR2 FQNEAQ (reference sequence).

The chain carries TRBV30 and TRBJ2-2, with 11 bases fitting TRBD1. CDR3 length: 16 amino acids. In germline, CDR1 is GTSNPN, CDR2 SVGIG (reference sequence). Trimming at V came to 3 bases and at J to 6 bases, leaving 9 bases not matched to a gene. The CDR3 DNA sequence: TGTGCCTGGAGAGATACCGGGACAGGGGGGCCCGGGGAGCTGTTTTTT. This encodes CAWRDTGTGGPGELFF. Using reference TRBV30 and TRBJ2-2 for the parts outside the CDR3, the full variable domain is SQTIHQWPATLVQPVGSPLSLECTVEGTSNPNLYWYRQAAGRGLQLLFYSVGIGQISSEVPQNLSASRPQDRQFILSSKKLLLSDSGFYLCAWRDTGTGGPGELFFGEGSRLTVL.

This clone was observed once. The CDR3, as DNA: TGTGCCAGCACCCCGCGGAGGGGCCCCGGGGCAGATACGCAGTATTTT. Translation gives CASTPRRGPGADTQYF. The J gene is TRBJ2-3, the V gene TRBV5-4; the D gene is possibly TRBD2 (6 bases). V was cut by 6 bases and J by 4 bases, with 21 bases left in between. The V gene's germline CDR1 is SGHNT and CDR2 YYREEE (reference sequence). This CDR3 is 16 amino acids long.

The chain couples TRBV7-2 to TRBJ2-1; maybe TRBD2 (6 bases). The CDR3 consists of 15 residues. In germline, CDR1 is SGHTA, CDR2 FQGNSA. V lost 2 bases, J lost 5 bases, and 13 bases lay in between. CDR3 in amino acids: CASSLMMGTDNEQFF. CDR3 DNA sequence: TGTGCCAGCAGCTTAATGATGGGGACTGACAATGAGCAGTTCTTC.

This clone came up once. The genes are TRBV4-1 and TRBJ1-2, with D possibly TRBD1 on 5 matching bases. The CDR3 totals 14 residues. With 1 base removed from V and 4 bases from J, the gap between germline ends came to 10 bases. The germline V gene encodes CDR1 MGHRA and CDR2 YSYEKL. DNA for the CDR3: TGCGCCAGCAGCCAAGGTCCGGGGGGCTATGGCTACACCTTC. Protein: CASSQGPGGYGYTF.

This clone was seen just once. The V gene is TRBV7-6, the J gene TRBJ2-5, with D hard to call. Germline V gives CDR1 SGHVS, CDR2 FNYEAQ. The V and J ends lost 5 bases and 2 bases respectively, with 12 bases between them. This CDR3 is 14 amino acids long. In nucleotides, the CDR3 is TGTGCCAGCAGCGCCTGGCGGAGACAAGAGACCCAGTACTTC. Its protein is CASSAWRRQETQYF. The full variable domain, rest sourced from reference TRBV7-6 and TRBJ2-5, is GAGVSQSPRYKVTKRGQDVALRCDPISGHVSLYWYRQALGQGPEFLTYFNYEAQQDKSGLPNDRFSAERPEGSISTLTIQRTEQRDSAMYRCASSAWRRQETQYFGPGTRLLVL.

This rearrangement joins TRBV10-3 to TRBJ1-1; 10 bases line up with TRBD1. There are 16 residues in the CDR3. Trimming took 2 bases from V and 1 from J; bases not matched to a gene: 4. Germline CDR1 ENHRY, CDR2 SYGVKD. The chain's CDR3 is CAISEGGQGKNTEAFF. CDR3 sequence (DNA): TGTGCCATCAGTGAGGGGGGACAGGGGAAGAACACTGAAGCTTTCTTT.

The chain carries TRBV7-2 and TRBJ2-7, with 9 bases matching TRBD2. The V and J ends lost 5 bases and 6 bases, in that order; junction bases with no gene match: 11. From germline, CDR1 is SGHTA and CDR2 FQGNSA. CDR3 length: 15 amino acids. CDR3: CASSPRGRGGLEQYF. CDR3 sequence (DNA): TGTGCCAGCAGCCCAAGGGGGCGGGGGGGCCTCGAGCAGTACTTC.

The rearrangement links TRBV19 to TRBJ2-6; tentative D call: TRBD1 (5 bases). CDR3 size: 17 residues. Germline V gives CDR1 LNHDA, CDR2 SQIVND (reference sequence). V lost 3 bases to trimming and J lost 0 bases, with 12 bases between them. CDR3 sequence: CASSIQGYYSGANVLTF. DNA of the CDR3: TGTGCCAGTAGTATTCAGGGATACTACTCTGGGGCCAACGTCCTGACTTTC.

This clone has only a few counts. In DNA form, the CDR3 reads TGTGCCATCAGTGAGCGACTATTTGACGCTGAAGCTTTCTTT. Amino acids: CAISERLFDAEAFF. This chain uses TRBV10-3 with TRBJ1-1; D call uncertain. Germline V CDR1 and CDR2: ENHRY, SYGVKD. The CDR3 runs 14 residues. Between the trimmed V and J ends, which lost 2 bases and 6 bases, there was a span of 13 bases.

The V gene is TRBV6-6, the J gene TRBJ1-1; D unresolved. CDR1 is MNHNY and CDR2 is SVGAGI in the germline V gene (reference sequence). Trimming stripped 5 bases from V and 4 bases from J, with 17 bases between. The CDR3 has 15 residues. The CDR3 DNA reads TGTGCCAGCAGTCCCCGCCGAGGTCGTGGCACTGAAGCTTTCTTT. It codes for CASSPRRGRGTEAFF.

The CDR3 here is CASSLALQGNQPQHF. For the CDR3, the DNA is TGTGCCAGCAGCTTAGCGTTACAGGGCAATCAGCCCCAGCATTTT. This chain joins TRBV7-2 and TRBJ1-5; possibly TRBD1 for D (5 bases). The CDR3 runs to 15 residues. Germline CDR1 SGHTA, CDR2 FQGNSA. The germline V and J ends were trimmed by 0 bases and 2 bases, with 8 bases remaining between them.

This clone was seen more than once but under ten times. The gene calls are TRBV19 and TRBJ1-5; 11 bases fit TRBD1. This CDR3 has 16 amino acids. The germline CDR1 and CDR2 sequences are LNHDA and SQIVND (reference sequence). V gave up 5 bases and J gave up 3 bases; unmatched junction bases: 6. The CDR3 coding sequence is TGTGCCAGTAGTCCCGGACAGGGGGCCAACAATCAGCCCCAGCATTTT. This codes for CASSPGQGANNQPQHF.

The chain combines TRBV12-5 with TRBJ2-5; TRBD2 agrees at 12 bases. V gave up 5 bases and J gave up 5 bases; unmatched junction bases: 6. Germline CDR1 is LGHNT and CDR2 is FRNRAP. The length of the CDR3 is 15 residues. The CDR3 is CASGGGLAGGETQYF. The CDR3 bases are TGTGCTAGTGGTGGGGGCCTAGCGGGAGGGGAGACCCAGTACTTC.

The V gene is TRBV5-6, the J gene TRBJ2-5; 7 nucleotides align to TRBD1. The ends lost 0 bases at V and 4 bases at J; junction bases unmatched: 9. CDR3 length: 16 amino acids. Germline V lookup: CDR1 SGHDT, CDR2 YYEEEE. CDR3 nucleotides: TGTGCCAGCAGCTTGGATGGGGACAGTTGGGGAGAGACCCAGTACTTC. Its protein is CASSLDGDSWGETQYF.

The V gene is TRBV25-1, the J gene TRBJ2-7; possibly TRBD2 for D (6 bases). The germline V gene encodes CDR1 MGHDK and CDR2 SYGVNS. CDR3 length equals 13 residues. Trimming removed 1 base from V and 9 bases from J, with 13 bases in between. The CDR3 nucleotides read TGTGCCAGCAGTGAATGGCCGCGGCGGGGGCAGTACTTC. It codes for CASSEWPRRGQYF.

The CDR3 nucleotides read TGTGCCAGTAGTATAGATCGCAGAGCGGTTAATTCACCCCTCCACTTT. This gives the protein CASSIDRRAVNSPLHF. The chain joins TRBV19 to TRBJ1-6; D gene ambiguous. Germline V gene data show CDR1 as LNHDA and CDR2 as SQIVND (reference sequence). The V end lost 0 bases, the J end lost 6 bases, and 12 bases lay between the germline ends. The CDR3 extends over 16 amino acids.

The rearrangement uses TRBV18 and TRBJ2-3; unclear D gene. In germline, CDR1 is KGHSH, CDR2 LQKENI. V was cut by 3 bases and J by 3 bases, with 10 bases left in between. The CDR3 extends over 14 amino acids. CDR3 in DNA: TGTGCCAGCTCACCGGGCCGTTTTACAGATACGCAGTATTTT. This codes for CASSPGRFTDTQYF. Variable domain in full (rest from reference TRBV18 and TRBJ2-3): NAGVMQNPRHLVRRRGQEARLRCSPMKGHSHVYWYRQLPEEGLKFMVYLQKENIIDESGMPKERFSAEFPKEGPSILRIQQVVRGDSAAYFCASSPGRFTDTQYFGPGTRLTVL.

The CDR3 DNA is TGTGCCAGCAGCTTAGTGTCGGGAAACACCATATATTTT. As protein: CASSLVSGNTIYF. The chain is built from TRBV7-8 and TRBJ1-3; D remains ambiguous. V lost 1 base to trimming and J lost 4 bases, with 5 bases between them. CDR1 SGHVS and CDR2 FQNEAQ come from the germline V gene. The CDR3 runs 13 residues.

This clone was seen once. This chain joins TRBV25-1 and TRBJ2-1; D gene unclear. This CDR3 is 12 amino acids long. Germline CDR1 MGHDK, CDR2 SYGVNS. V was shortened by 7 bases and J by 14 bases, with 18 bases between the two germline ends. CDR3 DNA: TGTGCCAGCATTTGGGTGCGGAGAAGCAAGTTCTTC. Its translation: CASIWVRRSKFF.

The V call is TRBV19, the J call TRBJ2-4; perhaps TRBD1 as D (6 bases). Germline CDR1 and CDR2: LNHDA and SQIVND (reference sequence). This CDR3 comprises 12 residues. Trimming took off 10 bases at V and 4 bases at J, with 11 bases between the two ends. Here the CDR3 reads CATTTGKNIQYF. CDR3 coding DNA: TGTGCCACCACTACAGGGAAAAACATTCAGTACTTC.

The J gene is TRBJ2-2, the V gene TRBV5-4, with D unclear. This CDR3 has 14 amino acids. Germline loops: CDR1 SGHNT, CDR2 YYREEE (reference sequence). V was shortened by 0 bases and J by 5 bases, with 8 bases between the two germline ends. CDR3 in DNA: TGTGCCAGCAGCTTGGACCTTGAGACCGGGGAGCTGTTTTTT. The encoded protein is CASSLDLETGELFF.

The chain is built from TRBV30 and TRBJ2-7; 10 bases fit TRBD1. Germline assignment: CDR1 GTSNPN and CDR2 SVGIG (reference sequence). V lost 4 bases and J lost 1; bases outside the gene matches: 4. There are 14 residues in the CDR3. CDR3 protein: CAWTWDRGSYEQYF. In DNA, the CDR3 is TGTGCCTGGACTTGGGACAGGGGATCCTACGAGCAGTACTTC.

The chain has TRBV6-5 and TRBJ2-7; TRBD1 agrees at 7 bases. The CDR3 runs to 14 residues. Germline loops: CDR1 MNHEY, CDR2 SVGAGI. V shed 6 bases, J shed 3 bases, and the junction held 8 bases outside the gene matches. The CDR3 region is CASSLGQRHYEQYF. The CDR3 bases are TGTGCCAGCAGCCTGGGACAGAGACACTACGAGCAGTACTTC.

The chain combines TRBV9 with TRBJ2-3; D remains unclear. The ends were cut back, 4 bases at V and 4 bases at J, with 10 bases in the middle. Germline CDR1 and CDR2: SGDLS and YYNGEE. The CDR3 has 13 amino acids. CDR3 region: CASSIRVADTQYF. In DNA form, the CDR3 reads TGTGCCAGCAGCATTCGGGTCGCAGATACGCAGTATTTT.

The chain carries TRBV29-1 and TRBJ1-1; D may be TRBD1 (5 bases). The CDR3 spans 14 residues. V lost 5 bases, J lost 4 bases, and 17 bases lay in between. Germline V gene lookup returns CDR1 SQVTM and CDR2 ANQGSEA. CDR3 region: CSVLSFGGGTEAFF. CDR3 DNA sequence: TGCAGCGTTTTATCCTTCGGGGGGGGCACTGAAGCTTTCTTT.

In the case of this clone: Other DNA sequences from this sample encode an identical CDR3 as well. The gene calls are TRBV5-1 and TRBJ1-1; no definite D call. V was trimmed by 0 bases and J by 0 bases, leaving 6 bases between them. Germline CDR1 reads SGHRS; CDR2 reads YFSETQ. CDR3 length: 14 amino acids. The CDR3 bases are TGCGCCAGCAGCTTGGGGCAGATGAACACTGAAGCTTTCTTT. Protein: CASSLGQMNTEAFF.

J is TRBJ2-7 and V is TRBV11-2; 9 bases are shared with TRBD1. Germline CDR1 reads SGHAT; CDR2 reads FQNNGV. The J segment lost 1 base and the V segment lost 6 bases, leaving 4 bases of the junction unmatched. The CDR3 has 14 residues. Here the CDR3 DNA reads TGTGCCAGCAGTTTGGACAGGGGTTCCTACGAGCAGTACTTC. It specifies CASSLDRGSYEQYF.

The chain joins TRBV19 to TRBJ2-1; 9 nucleotides match TRBD1. With V trimmed by 3 bases and J by 7 bases, 4 bases remained unmatched. The V gene's germline CDR1 is LNHDA and CDR2 SQIVND (reference sequence). The CDR3 is made up of 14 amino acids. Written as DNA, the CDR3 is TGTGCCAGTAGTATTCATGGACAGGGGAATGAGCAGTTCTTC. Protein product: CASSIHGQGNEQFF.

This clone was counted only a few times. This chain joins TRBV5-1 and TRBJ2-1, with 9 bases fitting TRBD1. The germline V gene encodes CDR1 SGHRS and CDR2 YFSETQ. V lost 4 bases, J lost 1 base, and 3 bases stayed unmatched. This CDR3 region has 15 residues. CDR3 coding DNA: TGCGCCAGCAGCGCGACAGGGGGATCCTACAATGAGCAGTTCTTC. This gives the protein CASSATGGSYNEQFF.